These T cell receptor beta chains were read from a single sample in a study of shared clonotypes between healthy human individuals. Here immunoSEQ multiplex PCR was the method, and the copy in TCRdb shows in-frame clones only, minus some. Of about 1,800,000 clones detected, roughly 94% appear once; the ten largest clones hold 1.2%. Sequencing input: naive CD8+ T cells sorted from blood. Receptors were obtained from a man younger than 30 in good health. CDR3s include the opening cysteine and the closing phenylalanine or tryptophan. A D gene is named only where the DNA matches it firmly. Size is stated for part of the rows, as once, few or many counts, or as a class when the clone is expanded.

cdr3_aa cdr3_nt clone_size d_call j_call v_call
CASSFQGAQETQYF TGTGCCAGCAGCTTCCAGGGTGCCCAAGAGACCCAGTACTTC NA NA TRBJ2-5 TRBV5-4
CASAFGGSYEQYF TGTGCCAGCGCCTTCGGGGGGTCCTACGAGCAGTACTTC NA TRBD2 TRBJ2-7 TRBV27
CAAKQNLASTDTQYF TGTGCCGCAAAACAGAACCTTGCTAGCACAGATACGCAGTATTTT NA NA TRBJ2-3 TRBV6-5
CASSLTTEYGETQYF TGTGCCAGCAGCTTAACGACAGAGTACGGGGAGACCCAGTACTTC NA NA TRBJ2-5 TRBV7-9
CATSREGQGGLGEKLFF TGTGCCACCAGCAGAGAAGGACAGGGCGGTCTAGGCGAAAAACTGTTTTTT NA TRBD1 TRBJ1-4 TRBV15
CASSSLYEQYF TGTGCCAGCAGTTCTCTCTACGAGCAGTACTTC NA NA TRBJ2-7 TRBV11-2
CAWSGGPEQFF TGTGCCTGGAGTGGGGGCCCGGAGCAGTTCTTC NA NA TRBJ2-1 TRBV30
CASSLREEQETQYF TGTGCCAGCAGCTTAAGGGAAGAGCAAGAGACCCAGTACTTC NA NA TRBJ2-5 TRBV7-9
CASSQEQHEETQYF TGTGCCAGCAGCCAAGAACAGCACGAAGAGACCCAGTACTTC NA NA TRBJ2-5 TRBV14
CASTELGVGTGELFF TGTGCCAGCACTGAATTGGGGGTTGGCACCGGGGAGCTGTTTTTT NA NA TRBJ2-2 TRBV7-2
CASSIREYYTEAFF TGTGCCAGTAGTATCCGGGAATATTACACTGAAGCTTTCTTT NA NA TRBJ1-1 TRBV19
CASSSSGITGHEAFF TGTGCCAGCAGTAGCAGCGGGATTACGGGCCATGAAGCTTTCTTT NA NA TRBJ1-1 TRBV27
CASSEPGTGELFF TGTGCCAGCAGTGAACCGGGGACCGGGGAGCTGTTTTTT NA NA TRBJ2-2 TRBV2
CASSDLAGYNEQFF TGTGCCAGCAGTGACCTAGCGGGATACAATGAGCAGTTCTTC once TRBD2 TRBJ2-1 TRBV25-1
CASSSGLGQYF TGTGCCAGCAGCTCTGGACTAGGGCAGTACTTC once TRBD2 TRBJ2-7 TRBV6-5
CATDSDSGFSEQFF TGTGCCACCGATTCGGATTCGGGGTTTAGTGAGCAGTTCTTC NA NA TRBJ2-1 TRBV6-1
CASTKGQLNTEAFF TGTGCCAGCACCAAGGGACAGTTGAACACTGAAGCTTTCTTT NA TRBD1 TRBJ1-1 TRBV6-5
CASSVGTNTEAFF TGTGCCAGCAGCGTCGGTACGAACACTGAAGCTTTCTTT NA NA TRBJ1-1 TRBV5-4
CASSFGGGQPQHF TGTGCCAGCAGTTTCGGTGGTGGCCAGCCCCAGCATTTT NA NA TRBJ1-5 TRBV6-5
CASSSEDGEINTGELFF TGTGCCAGCAGTTCGGAGGACGGGGAGATTAACACCGGGGAGCTGTTTTTT NA NA TRBJ2-2 TRBV13
CASSPGRDYEQYF TGTGCCAGCAGCCCGGGACGGGACTACGAGCAGTACTTC once NA TRBJ2-7 TRBV5-4
CASSLSPPGQGPTDTQYF TGTGCCAGCAGTTTATCCCCCCCGGGACAGGGCCCCACAGATACGCAGTATTTT NA TRBD1 TRBJ2-3 TRBV27
CASSRSGGRYEQYF TGTGCCAGCAGCCGGTCAGGGGGGCGCTACGAGCAGTACTTC NA NA TRBJ2-7 TRBV7-8
CASSYSNGDIQYF TGTGCCAGCAGTTACTCGAACGGGGACATTCAGTACTTC NA NA TRBJ2-4 TRBV6-5
CASSLRTSGGSTYNEQFF TGCGCCAGCAGCTTAAGGACTAGCGGGGGTAGCACCTACAATGAGCAGTTCTTC NA TRBD2 TRBJ2-1 TRBV5-1
CASSITSGTDTQYF TGTGCCAGCAGCATCACTAGTGGCACAGATACGCAGTATTTT NA NA TRBJ2-3 TRBV13
CASSSDRGYEQFF TGTGCCAGCAGCTCGGACAGGGGCTATGAGCAGTTCTTC NA TRBD1 TRBJ2-1 TRBV7-9
CASTEDVSYGQYF TGCGCCAGCACTGAAGATGTTTCTTATGGGCAGTACTTC NA NA TRBJ2-7 TRBV5-1
CASETGFTTEAFF TGTGCCAGTGAGACAGGGTTTACGACTGAAGCTTTCTTT NA TRBD1 TRBJ1-1 TRBV6-1
CASSDRGGGAYEQYF TGCGCCAGCAGTGACCGCGGAGGGGGGGCATACGAGCAGTACTTC NA NA TRBJ2-7 TRBV10-2
CASSQENEGRGNTIYF TGCGCCAGCAGCCAAGAAAACGAAGGCCGTGGGAACACCATATATTTT NA NA TRBJ1-3 TRBV4-1
CASLQGWGTEAFF TGTGCCAGCTTACAGGGATGGGGGACTGAAGCTTTCTTT NA NA TRBJ1-1 TRBV19
CASTAVRVETQYF TGTGCCAGCACCGCAGTCAGGGTTGAGACCCAGTACTTC NA NA TRBJ2-5 TRBV6-6
CASSFRTGWEQYF TGTGCCAGCAGTTTTCGGACAGGGTGGGAGCAGTACTTC NA TRBD1 TRBJ2-7 TRBV27
CASSPWDTLHEQYF TGTGCCAGCAGCCCTTGGGACACTCTGCACGAGCAGTACTTC NA NA TRBJ2-7 TRBV6-5
CAISEIFYRDRNYEQYF TGTGCCATCAGTGAGATCTTTTACAGGGACAGGAACTACGAGCAGTACTTC NA TRBD1 TRBJ2-7 TRBV10-3
CASSQFEVVGLGEETQYF TGTGCCAGCAGCCAATTTGAGGTCGTGGGACTTGGGGAAGAGACCCAGTACTTC NA NA TRBJ2-5 TRBV7-8
CASTQSQGLEAFF TGTGCCAGCACCCAAAGCCAGGGCCTTGAAGCTTTCTTT NA NA TRBJ1-1 TRBV2
CASSRSPGELFF TGTGCCAGCAGCAGGAGCCCCGGGGAGCTGTTTTTT NA NA TRBJ2-2 TRBV5-6
CASSTDGNYGYTF TGTGCCAGCAGTACCGACGGTAACTATGGCTACACCTTC NA NA TRBJ1-2 TRBV9
CASSYIGETQYF TGTGCCAGCAGTTATATTGGAGAGACCCAGTACTTC NA NA TRBJ2-5 TRBV6-5
CATKTGQGLPIPSGANVLTF TGTGCCACCAAAACGGGGCAGGGGCTACCCATCCCCTCTGGGGCCAACGTCCTGACTTTC once NA TRBJ2-6 TRBV19